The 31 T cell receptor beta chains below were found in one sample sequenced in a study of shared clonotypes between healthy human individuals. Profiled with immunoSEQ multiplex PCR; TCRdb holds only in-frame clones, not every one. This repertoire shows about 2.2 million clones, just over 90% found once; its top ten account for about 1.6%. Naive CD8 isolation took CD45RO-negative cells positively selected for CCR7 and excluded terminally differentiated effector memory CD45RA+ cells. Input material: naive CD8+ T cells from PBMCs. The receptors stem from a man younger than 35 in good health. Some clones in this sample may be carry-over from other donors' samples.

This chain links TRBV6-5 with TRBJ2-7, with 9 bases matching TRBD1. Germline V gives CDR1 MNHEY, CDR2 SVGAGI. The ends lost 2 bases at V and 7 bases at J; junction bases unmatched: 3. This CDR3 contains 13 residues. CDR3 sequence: CASSYGTGIEQYF. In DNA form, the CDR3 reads TGTGCCAGCAGTTACGGGACAGGGATTGAGCAGTACTTC.

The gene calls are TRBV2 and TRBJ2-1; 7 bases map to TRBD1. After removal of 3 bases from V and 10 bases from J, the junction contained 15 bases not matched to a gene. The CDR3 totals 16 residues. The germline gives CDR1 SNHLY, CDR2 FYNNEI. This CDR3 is CASSDGLQGRYGEQFF. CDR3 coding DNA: TGTGCCAGCAGTGACGGTTTACAGGGGCGGTACGGAGAGCAGTTCTTC. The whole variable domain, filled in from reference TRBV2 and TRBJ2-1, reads EPEVTQTPSHQVTQMGQEVILRCVPISNHLYFYWYRQILGQKVEFLVSFYNNEISEKSEIFDDQFSVERPDGSNFTLKIRSTKLEDSAMYFCASSDGLQGRYGEQFFGPGTRLTVL.

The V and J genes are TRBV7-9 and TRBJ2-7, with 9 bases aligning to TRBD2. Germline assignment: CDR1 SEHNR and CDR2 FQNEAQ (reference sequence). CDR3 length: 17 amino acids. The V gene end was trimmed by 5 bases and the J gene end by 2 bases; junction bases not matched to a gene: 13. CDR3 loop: CASSPTILAGRAYEQYF. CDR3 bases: TGTGCCAGCAGCCCGACAATACTAGCGGGTAGGGCCTACGAGCAGTACTTC. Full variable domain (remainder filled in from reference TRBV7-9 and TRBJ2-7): DTGVSQNPRHKITKRGQNVTFRCDPISEHNRLYWYRQTLGQGPEFLTYFQNEAQLEKSRLLSDRFSAERPKGSFSTLEIQRTEQGDSAMYLCASSPTILAGRAYEQYFGPGTRLTVT.

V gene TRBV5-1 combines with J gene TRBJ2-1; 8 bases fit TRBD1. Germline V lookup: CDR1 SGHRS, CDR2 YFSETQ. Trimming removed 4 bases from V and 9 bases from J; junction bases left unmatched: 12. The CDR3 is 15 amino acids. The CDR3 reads CASSPPDREFGEQFF. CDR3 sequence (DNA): TGCGCCAGCAGCCCCCCGGACAGGGAATTTGGTGAGCAGTTCTTC.

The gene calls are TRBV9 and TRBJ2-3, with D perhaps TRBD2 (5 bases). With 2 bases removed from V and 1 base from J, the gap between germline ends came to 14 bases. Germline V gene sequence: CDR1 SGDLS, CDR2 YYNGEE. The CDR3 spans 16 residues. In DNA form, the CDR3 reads TGTGCCAGCAGCGTCTATCCGAGGGTGGGCACAGATACGCAGTATTTT. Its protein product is CASSVYPRVGTDTQYF.

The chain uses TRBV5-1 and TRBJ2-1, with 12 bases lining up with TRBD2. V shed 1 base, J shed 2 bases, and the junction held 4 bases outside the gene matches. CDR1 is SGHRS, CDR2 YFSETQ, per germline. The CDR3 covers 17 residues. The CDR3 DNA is TGCGCCAGCAGCTTGCTCCTAGCGGGAGGGACCTACAATGAGCAGTTCTTC. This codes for CASSLLLAGGTYNEQFF.

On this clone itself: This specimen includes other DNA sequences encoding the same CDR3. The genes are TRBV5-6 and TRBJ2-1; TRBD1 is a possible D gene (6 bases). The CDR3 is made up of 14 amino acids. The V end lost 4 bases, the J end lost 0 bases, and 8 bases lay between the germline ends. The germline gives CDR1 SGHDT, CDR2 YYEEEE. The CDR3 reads CASSLGGSYNEQFF. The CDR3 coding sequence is TGTGCCAGCAGCCTAGGGGGCTCCTACAATGAGCAGTTCTTC.

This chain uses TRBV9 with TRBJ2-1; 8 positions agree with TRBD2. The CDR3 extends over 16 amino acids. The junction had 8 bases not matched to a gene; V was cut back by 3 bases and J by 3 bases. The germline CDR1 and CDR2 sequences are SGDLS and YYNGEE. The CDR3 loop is CASSAPSGGNYNEQFF. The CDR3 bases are TGTGCCAGCAGCGCTCCAAGCGGGGGAAACTACAATGAGCAGTTCTTC.

Here the CDR3 DNA reads TGTGCCAGCAGCTTAGCGTATGTCGGACTAGCCTGGAATGAGCAGTTCTTC. This gives the protein CASSLAYVGLAWNEQFF. V and J are TRBV7-8 and TRBJ2-1, with 8 bases lining up with TRBD2. CDR3 length: 17 amino acids. The J segment lost 7 bases and the V segment lost 0 bases, leaving 11 bases of the junction unmatched. Germline-derived CDR1 and CDR2 are SGHVS and FQNEAQ.

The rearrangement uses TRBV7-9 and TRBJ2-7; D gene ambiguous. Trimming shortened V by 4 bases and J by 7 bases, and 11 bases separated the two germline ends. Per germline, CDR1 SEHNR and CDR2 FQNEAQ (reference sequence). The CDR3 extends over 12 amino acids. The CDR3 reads CASSSGRFEQYF. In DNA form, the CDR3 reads TGTGCCAGCAGCTCCGGACGTTTTGAGCAGTACTTC.

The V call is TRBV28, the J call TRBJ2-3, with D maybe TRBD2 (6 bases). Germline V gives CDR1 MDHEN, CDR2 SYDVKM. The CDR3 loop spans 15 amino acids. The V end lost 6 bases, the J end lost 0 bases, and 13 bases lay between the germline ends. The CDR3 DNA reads TGTGCCAGCAGAAGACTAGTTTCAAGCACAGATACGCAGTATTTT. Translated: CASRRLVSSTDTQYF.

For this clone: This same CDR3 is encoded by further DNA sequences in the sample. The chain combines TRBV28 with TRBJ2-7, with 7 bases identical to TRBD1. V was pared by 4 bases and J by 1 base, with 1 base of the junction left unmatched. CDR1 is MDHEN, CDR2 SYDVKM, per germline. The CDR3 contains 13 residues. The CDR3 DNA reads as TGTGCCAGCAGTTGGACAGGTTCCTACGAGCAGTACTTC. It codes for CASSWTGSYEQYF.

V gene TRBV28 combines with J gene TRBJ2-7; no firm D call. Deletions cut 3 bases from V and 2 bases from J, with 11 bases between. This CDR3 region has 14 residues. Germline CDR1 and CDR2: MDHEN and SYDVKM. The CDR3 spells CASSFQGWTYEQYF. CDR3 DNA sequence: TGTGCCAGCAGTTTTCAAGGATGGACCTACGAGCAGTACTTC.

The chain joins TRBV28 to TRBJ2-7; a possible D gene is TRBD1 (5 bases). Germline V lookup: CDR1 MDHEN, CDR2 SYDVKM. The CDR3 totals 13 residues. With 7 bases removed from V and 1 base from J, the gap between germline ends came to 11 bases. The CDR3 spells CASKQGYSYEQYF. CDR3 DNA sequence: TGTGCCAGCAAGCAGGGTTATTCCTACGAGCAGTACTTC.

CDR3 sequence reads: CASSVRGWGPQHF. The CDR3 DNA is TGTGCCAGCAGCGTTAGGGGATGGGGGCCCCAGCATTTT. The rearrangement joins TRBV7-6 to TRBJ1-5; D might be TRBD1 (5 bases). Deletions cut 5 bases from V and 9 bases from J, with 14 bases between. This CDR3 has 13 amino acids. The germline V gene has CDR1 SGHVS and CDR2 FNYEAQ.

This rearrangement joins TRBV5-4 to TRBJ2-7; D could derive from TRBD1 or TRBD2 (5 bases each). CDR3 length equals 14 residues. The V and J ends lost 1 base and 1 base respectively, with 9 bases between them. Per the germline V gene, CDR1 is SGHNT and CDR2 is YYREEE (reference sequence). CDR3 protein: CASSLWDPSYEQYF. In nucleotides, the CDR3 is TGTGCCAGCAGCTTGTGGGACCCATCCTACGAGCAGTACTTC. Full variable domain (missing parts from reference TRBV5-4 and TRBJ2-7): ETGVTQSPTHLIKTRGQQVTLRCSSQSGHNTVSWYQQALGQGPQFIFQYYREEENGRGNFPPRFSGLQFPNYSSELNVNALELDDSALYLCASSLWDPSYEQYFGPGTRLTVT.

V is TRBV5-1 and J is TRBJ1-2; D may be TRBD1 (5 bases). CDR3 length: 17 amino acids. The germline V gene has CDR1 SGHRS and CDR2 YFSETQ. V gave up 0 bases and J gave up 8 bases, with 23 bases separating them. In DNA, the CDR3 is TGCGCCAGCAGCTTGGAGCAGGGACTGGTTCCGGTTGCCGGCTACACCTTC. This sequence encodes CASSLEQGLVPVAGYTF.

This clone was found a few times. CDR3: CASSRLVVDEKLFF. In nucleotides, the CDR3 is TGTGCCAGCAGCCGCTTGGTGGTAGATGAAAAACTGTTTTTT. The chain employs TRBV7-6 and TRBJ1-4; D uncertain. CDR3 size: 14 residues. The germline CDR1 and CDR2 sequences are SGHVS and FNYEAQ. Trimming removed 5 bases at V and 6 bases at J, with 13 bases between.

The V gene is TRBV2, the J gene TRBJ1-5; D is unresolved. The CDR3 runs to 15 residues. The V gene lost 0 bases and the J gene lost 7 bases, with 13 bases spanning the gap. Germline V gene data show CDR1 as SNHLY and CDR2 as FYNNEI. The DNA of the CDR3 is TGTGCCAGCAGTGAAGCGCTTCGTTTCAGCCAGCCCCAGCATTTT. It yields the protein CASSEALRFSQPQHF. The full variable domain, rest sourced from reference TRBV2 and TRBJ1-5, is EPEVTQTPSHQVTQMGQEVILRCVPISNHLYFYWYRQILGQKVEFLVSFYNNEISEKSEIFDDQFSVERPDGSNFTLKIRSTKLEDSAMYFCASSEALRFSQPQHFGDGTRLSIL.

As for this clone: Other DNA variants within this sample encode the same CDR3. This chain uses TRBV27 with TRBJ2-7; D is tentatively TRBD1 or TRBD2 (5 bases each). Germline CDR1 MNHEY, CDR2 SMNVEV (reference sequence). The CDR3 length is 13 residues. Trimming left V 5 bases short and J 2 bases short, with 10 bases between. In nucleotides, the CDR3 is TGTGCCAGCAGTCCCCTGGGGGCCTACGAGCAGTACTTC. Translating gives CASSPLGAYEQYF.

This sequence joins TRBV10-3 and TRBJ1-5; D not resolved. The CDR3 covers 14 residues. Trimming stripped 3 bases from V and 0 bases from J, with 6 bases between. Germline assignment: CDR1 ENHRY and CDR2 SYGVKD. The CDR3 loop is CAISDQDSNQPQHF. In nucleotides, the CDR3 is TGTGCCATCAGTGATCAGGATAGCAATCAGCCCCAGCATTTT.

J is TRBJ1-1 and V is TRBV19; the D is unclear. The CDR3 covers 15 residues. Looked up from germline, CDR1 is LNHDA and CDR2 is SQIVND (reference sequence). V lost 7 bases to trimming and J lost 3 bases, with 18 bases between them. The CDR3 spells CASKVTGGPYTEAFF. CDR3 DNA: TGTGCCAGTAAGGTAACCGGTGGACCCTACACTGAAGCTTTCTTT.

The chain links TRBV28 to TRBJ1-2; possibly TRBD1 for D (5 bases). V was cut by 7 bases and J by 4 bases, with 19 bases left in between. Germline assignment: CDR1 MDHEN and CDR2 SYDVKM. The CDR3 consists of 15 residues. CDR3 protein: CASKRKGSVGYGYTF. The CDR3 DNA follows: TGTGCCAGCAAAAGGAAGGGGTCGGTAGGCTATGGCTACACCTTC.

CDR3 bases: TGTGCCACCAGCAGGGTTGCGCGGGAGGGTAGCTCCTACAATGAGCAGTTCTTC. This encodes CATSRVAREGSSYNEQFF. This sequence joins TRBV15 and TRBJ2-1, with 9 nucleotides matching TRBD2. CDR3 length equals 18 residues. Per the germline V gene, CDR1 is LNHNV and CDR2 is YYDKDF (reference sequence). V lost 3 bases to trimming and J lost 0 bases; unmatched junction nucleotides: 9.

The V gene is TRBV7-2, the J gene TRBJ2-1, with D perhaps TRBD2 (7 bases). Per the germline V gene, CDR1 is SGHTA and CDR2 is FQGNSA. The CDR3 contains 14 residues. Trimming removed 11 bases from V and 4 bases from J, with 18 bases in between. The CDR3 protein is CACGGRLGYNEQFF. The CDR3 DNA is TGTGCCTGCGGGGGCAGACTCGGGTACAATGAGCAGTTCTTC.

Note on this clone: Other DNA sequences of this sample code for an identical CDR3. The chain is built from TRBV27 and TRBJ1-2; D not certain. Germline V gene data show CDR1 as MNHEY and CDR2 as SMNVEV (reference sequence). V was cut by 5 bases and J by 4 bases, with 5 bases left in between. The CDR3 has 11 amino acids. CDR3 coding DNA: TGTGCCAGCAGTCGTGGCTATGGCTACACCTTC. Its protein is CASSRGYGYTF.

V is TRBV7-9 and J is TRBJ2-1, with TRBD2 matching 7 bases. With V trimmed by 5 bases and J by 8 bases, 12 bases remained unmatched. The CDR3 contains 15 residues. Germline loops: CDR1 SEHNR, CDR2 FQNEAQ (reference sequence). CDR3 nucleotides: TGTGCCAGCAGCGGCAGACTAGCCCTTTTGGATGAGCAGTTCTTC. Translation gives CASSGRLALLDEQFF. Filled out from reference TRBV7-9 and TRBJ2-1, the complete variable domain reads DTGVSQNPRHKITKRGQNVTFRCDPISEHNRLYWYRQTLGQGPEFLTYFQNEAQLEKSRLLSDRFSAERPKGSFSTLEIQRTEQGDSAMYLCASSGRLALLDEQFFGPGTRLTVL.

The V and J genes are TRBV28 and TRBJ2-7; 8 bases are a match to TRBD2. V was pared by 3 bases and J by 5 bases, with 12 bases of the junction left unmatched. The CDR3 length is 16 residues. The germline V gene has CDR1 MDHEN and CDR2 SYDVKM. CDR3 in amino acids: CASSFPKTGGGHEQYF. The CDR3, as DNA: TGTGCCAGCAGTTTTCCTAAAACCGGGGGGGGCCACGAGCAGTACTTC.

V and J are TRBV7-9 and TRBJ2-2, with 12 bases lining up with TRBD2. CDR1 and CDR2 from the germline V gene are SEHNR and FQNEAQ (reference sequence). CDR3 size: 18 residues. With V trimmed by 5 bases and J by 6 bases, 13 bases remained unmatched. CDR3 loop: CASSTGTSGRRVSGELFF. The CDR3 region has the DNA TGTGCCAGCAGCACCGGGACTAGCGGGCGGAGAGTATCCGGGGAGCTGTTTTTT.

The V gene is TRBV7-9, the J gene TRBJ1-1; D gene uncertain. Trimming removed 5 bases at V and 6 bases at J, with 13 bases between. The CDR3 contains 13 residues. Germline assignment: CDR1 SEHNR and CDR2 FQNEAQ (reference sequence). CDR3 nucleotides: TGTGCCAGCAGCCCGCGGACTGAGCCTGAAGCTTTCTTT. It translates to CASSPRTEPEAFF.

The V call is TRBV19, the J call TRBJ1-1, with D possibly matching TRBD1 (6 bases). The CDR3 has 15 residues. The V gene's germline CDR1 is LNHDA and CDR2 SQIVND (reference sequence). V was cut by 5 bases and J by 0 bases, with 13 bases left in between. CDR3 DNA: TGTGCCAGTAGTTCGGACAGCCTATTGAACACTGAAGCTTTCTTT. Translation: CASSSDSLLNTEAFF.